This T cell receptor (beta chain) is from a study of blood T cells in healthy people across ages. Whole-study findings and limits: Estimates of diversity drawn from one million T cells were considered underestimates.

Regarding this clonotype: What it binds is unknown. A junction boundary mismatches the germline segment, possibly from a read error.

This CDR3 comprises 15 residues. The germline gives CDR1 SGHTA, CDR2 FQGNSA. Then a second PCR, running roughly 7 to 11 cycles, was carried out with a sample-barcoded 5' primer and a J-beta primer mix. Each CDR3 protein is one row after TCRdb ran MiXCR on the 5' RACE reads. This table has 1.5 million to 2 million distinct CDR3 sequences, 28% appearing once. This sequence originates from a woman in her 30s in good health. The sample consisted of blood. The V and J genes are TRBV7-2 and TRBJ2-7, with D possibly being TRBD1 or TRBD2 (5 bases each). The CDR3: CSSSDQGTVRNEQYF. The CDR3 DNA sequence: TGTTCCAGCAGTGATCAAGGGACCGTCCGAAATGAGCAGTACTTC.